What follows are 2 T cell receptor beta chains derived from one specimen sequenced in a study of OX40 agonist ivuxolimab in advanced cancers. Libraries were made using the immunoSEQ multiplex PCR assay. TCRdb stores this immuneACCESS table with in-frame sequences only. Part of the clones is absent; in the studies checked, under half of the shortfall reflects unresolved V genes, and no reason is known for the rest. The sample includes about 79,000 clones, with around 85% observed a single time. Over 3% of the sample belongs to the ten largest clones. The input for sequencing was CD4+ or CD8+ T cells sorted from blood, taken in a trial of the OX40 agonist ivuxolimab. All receptors come from an adult with an advanced solid tumor such as melanoma, head and neck, liver or kidney cancer.

The chain uses TRBV7-2 and TRBJ1-1, with D hard to call. Trimming removed 2 bases from V and 4 bases from J, with 8 bases in between. The germline V gene encodes CDR1 SGHTA and CDR2 FQGNSA. This CDR3 contains 13 residues. The CDR3 spells CASSLNSPTEAFF. The CDR3 bases are TGTGCCAGCAGCTTAAACAGTCCCACTGAAGCTTTCTTT. Based on the CDR3 plus reference TRBV7-2 and TRBJ1-1, the full variable domain is GAGVSQSPSNKVTEKGKDVELRCDPISGHTALYWYRQSLGQGLEFLIYFQGNSAPDKSGLPSDRFSAERTGGSVSTLTIQRTQQEDSAVYLCASSLNSPTEAFFGQGTRLTVV.

CDR3 sequence: CALGTSNYEQYF. Here the CDR3 DNA reads TGTGCCCTAGGGACTAGCAACTACGAGCAGTACTTC. The chain joins TRBV6-5 to TRBJ2-7; TRBD2 aligns across 9 bases. With V trimmed by 11 bases and J by 3 bases, 5 bases remained unmatched. The CDR3 is 12 amino acids. Germline V CDR1 and CDR2: MNHEY, SVGAGI.